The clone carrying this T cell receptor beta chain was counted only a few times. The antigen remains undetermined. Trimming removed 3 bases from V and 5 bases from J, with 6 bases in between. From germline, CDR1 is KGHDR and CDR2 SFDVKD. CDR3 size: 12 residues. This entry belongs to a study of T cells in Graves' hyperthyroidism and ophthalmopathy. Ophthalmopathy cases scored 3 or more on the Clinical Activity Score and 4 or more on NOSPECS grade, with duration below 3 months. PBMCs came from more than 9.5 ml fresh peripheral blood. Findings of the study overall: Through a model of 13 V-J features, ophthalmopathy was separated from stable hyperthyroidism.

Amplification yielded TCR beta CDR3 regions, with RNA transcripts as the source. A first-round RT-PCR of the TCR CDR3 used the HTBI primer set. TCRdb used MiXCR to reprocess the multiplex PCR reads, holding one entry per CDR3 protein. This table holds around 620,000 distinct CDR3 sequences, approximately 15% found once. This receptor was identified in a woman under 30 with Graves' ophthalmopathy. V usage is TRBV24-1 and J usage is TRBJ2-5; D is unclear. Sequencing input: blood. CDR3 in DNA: TGTGCCACCAGTGATGATAGGGAGACCCAGTACTTC. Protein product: CATSDDRETQYF.